Listed below are T cell receptor beta chains from one sample, sequenced in a study of identical twins. TCRdb re-derived calls from the 5' RACE reads in MiXCR, one entry per CDR3 protein. The data show roughly 1.6 million distinct CDR3 sequences, 25% to 35% seen once. The sample comprised cord blood. Receptors originate from a newborn girl in good health. The CDR3 runs from the conserved cysteine through the conserved F or W. The order of the fields is D gene, clone size, J gene, V gene, CDR3 DNA, CDR3 protein. A D gene is named only where the DNA matches it firmly. The size of a clone is reported for some rows only, either as once, few or many, or as a class for expanded clones.

D gene: TRBD2
clone size: -
J gene: TRBJ2-3
V gene: TRBV4-1
CDR3 DNA: TGCGCCAGCAGCCCCCCGGGAGGGAAGGGCACAGATACGCAGTATTTT
CDR3 protein: CASSPPGGKGTDTQYF

D gene: -
clone size: few
J gene: TRBJ2-4
V gene: TRBV12-3/TRBV12-4
CDR3 DNA: TGTGCCAGCAGTTTAGGAGGGGGGAGGGCCAAAAACATTCAGTACTTC
CDR3 protein: CASSLGGGRAKNIQYF

D gene: -
clone size: -
J gene: TRBJ1-5
V gene: TRBV4-1
CDR3 DNA: TGCGCCAGCAGCCAGAACAGGGAGCTAAGGAATCAGCCCCAGCATTTT
CDR3 protein: CASSQNRELRNQPQHF

D gene: TRBD2
clone size: -
J gene: TRBJ2-4
V gene: TRBV20-1
CDR3 DNA: TGCAGTGCTAGAGATCATATGGGCCTAGCGGTCGCCAAAAACATTCAGTACTTC
CDR3 protein: CSARDHMGLAVAKNIQYF

D gene: -
clone size: -
J gene: TRBJ2-7
V gene: TRBV5-1
CDR3 DNA: TGCGCCAGCAGCTTGGCCTCGTCCCACGAGCAGTACTTC
CDR3 protein: CASSLASSHEQYF

D gene: -
clone size: -
J gene: TRBJ1-2
V gene: TRBV10-3
CDR3 DNA: TGTGCCGTCGGGACTCAACGAGGTGGCTACACCTTC
CDR3 protein: CAVGTQRGGYTF

D gene: TRBD2
clone size: few
J gene: TRBJ2-5
V gene: TRBV7-8
CDR3 DNA: TGTGCCAGCAGCCACCTAGCGGGGGAAGAGACCCAGTACTTC
CDR3 protein: CASSHLAGEETQYF

D gene: TRBD2
clone size: -
J gene: TRBJ2-6
V gene: TRBV3-1
CDR3 DNA: TGTGCCAGTAGCCAATCGCGGGGGGTCCGCTCTGGGGCCAACGTCCTGACTTTC
CDR3 protein: CASSQSRGVRSGANVLTF

D gene: TRBD2
clone size: few
J gene: TRBJ2-5
V gene: TRBV29-1
CDR3 DNA: TGCAGCGTTGAAAGTGGGCGGGGGGAGACCCAGTACTTC
CDR3 protein: CSVESGRGETQYF

D gene: -
clone size: many
J gene: TRBJ2-7
V gene: TRBV4-2
CDR3 DNA: TGTGCCAGCAGCCAAGCTCTTGGTTCCTACGAGCAGTACTTC
CDR3 protein: CASSQALGSYEQYF

D gene: -
clone size: few
J gene: TRBJ2-1
V gene: TRBV28
CDR3 DNA: TGTGCCAGCAGTTTACCCATGGTGGGGTACAATGAGCAGTTCTTC
CDR3 protein: CASSLPMVGYNEQFF

D gene: -
clone size: -
J gene: TRBJ1-6
V gene: TRBV12-3/TRBV12-4
CDR3 DNA: TGTGCCAGCAGTTCGAGGGGGGATTCACCCCTCCACTTT
CDR3 protein: CASSSRGDSPLHF

D gene: -
clone size: few
J gene: TRBJ1-6
V gene: TRBV6-1
CDR3 DNA: TGTGCCAGCAGTACAGGCGACCTGTATAATTCACCCCTCCACTTT
CDR3 protein: CASSTGDLYNSPLHF

D gene: TRBD1
clone size: few
J gene: TRBJ2-7
V gene: TRBV20-1
CDR3 DNA: TGCAGTGCCCCCCGGCAGGGGGCGCGATACTACGAGCAGTACTTC
CDR3 protein: CSAPRQGARYYEQYF